Below, 24 T cell receptor beta chains from the same sample are listed, as sequenced in a study of cytomegalovirus exposure and HLA in healthy donors. PCR was performed using 60 Vbeta and 13 Jbeta primers. Here immunoSEQ multiplex PCR was the method, and the copy in TCRdb shows in-frame clones only, minus some. Of about 160,000 clones in the sample, about 76% were seen once. Sequencing was performed on PBMCs. The source is a female donor in good health and CMV-seronegative.

V is TRBV5-1 and J is TRBJ2-7; the match to TRBD1 covers 8 bases. The junction had 11 bases not matched to a gene; V was cut back by 4 bases and J by 5 bases. This CDR3 has 15 residues. Germline assignment: CDR1 SGHRS and CDR2 YFSETQ. The CDR3 region has the DNA TGCGCCAGCAGCCCGTTTGGAGACAGGGGCAACGAGCAGTACTTC. Translated, it gives CASSPFGDRGNEQYF. Looking up the rest from reference TRBV5-1 and TRBJ2-7 gives the full variable domain: KAGVTQTPRYLIKTRGQQVTLSCSPISGHRSVSWYQQTPGQGLQFLFEYFSETQRNKGNFPGRFSGRQFSNSRSEMNVSTLELGDSALYLCASSPFGDRGNEQYFGPGTRLTVT.

This chain links TRBV5-1 with TRBJ2-1, with 7 positions matching TRBD2. With 4 bases clipped from V and 0 bases from J, the junction kept 10 bases outside the gene matches. The CDR3 runs to 17 residues. The germline V gene encodes CDR1 SGHRS and CDR2 YFSETQ. The CDR3 protein is CASSLDPTSLSYNEQFF. CDR3 DNA sequence: TGCGCCAGCAGCCTCGACCCGACTAGCCTCTCCTACAATGAGCAGTTCTTC.

This clone has just a few counts. V and J are TRBV5-8 and TRBJ2-1; TRBD2 aligns across 10 bases. The junction had 3 bases not matched to a gene; V was cut back by 0 bases and J by 12 bases. The length of the CDR3 is 13 residues. The germline V gene has CDR1 SGHTS and CDR2 YDEGEE. CDR3 in amino acids: CASSLASGGGQFF. CDR3 nucleotide sequence: TGTGCCAGCAGCTTGGCTAGCGGGGGAGGGCAGTTCTTC.

V is TRBV4-1 and J is TRBJ2-3; TRBD2 matches at 9 bases. The J segment lost 0 bases and the V segment lost 4 bases, leaving 5 bases of the junction unmatched. CDR1 is MGHRA, CDR2 YSYEKL, per germline. The CDR3 loop spans 16 amino acids. The DNA for the CDR3 is TGCGCCAGCAGCCCCCGACTAGCGGCTAGCACAGATACGCAGTATTTT. The encoded protein is CASSPRLAASTDTQYF.

The chain is built from TRBV5-1 and TRBJ1-1, with 8 bases that match TRBD1. The CDR3 is 14 residues long. With V trimmed by 2 bases and J by 4 bases, 4 bases remained unmatched. The germline gives CDR1 SGHRS, CDR2 YFSETQ. CDR3 sequence: CASSLSTGGTEAFF. The CDR3 bases are TGCGCCAGCAGCTTATCTACAGGGGGCACTGAAGCTTTCTTT. Looking up the rest from reference TRBV5-1 and TRBJ1-1 gives the full variable domain: KAGVTQTPRYLIKTRGQQVTLSCSPISGHRSVSWYQQTPGQGLQFLFEYFSETQRNKGNFPGRFSGRQFSNSRSEMNVSTLELGDSALYLCASSLSTGGTEAFFGQGTRLTVV.

V and J are TRBV29-1 and TRBJ2-3, with D uncertain. Per germline, CDR1 SQVTM and CDR2 ANQGSEA. The CDR3 consists of 13 residues. V shed 7 bases and J shed 0 bases, with 11 bases lying between them. CDR3 region: CSARASSTDTQYF. The CDR3 DNA follows: TGCAGCGCTCGAGCGAGTAGCACAGATACGCAGTATTTT.

Concerning this clone itself: One end of the junction is discordant with germline, which a read error may explain. V usage is TRBV29-1 and J usage is TRBJ2-5; 8 positions agree with TRBD2. The CDR3 sequence is 15 residues long. Germline assignment: CDR1 SQVTM and CDR2 ANQGSEA. The CDR3 loop reads CSVQDSGTYQETQYF. For the CDR3, the DNA is TGCAGCGTTCAAGATAGCGGGACGTACCAAGAGACCCAGTACTTC.

This clone showed up just once. The CDR3 reads CSVSWTGRYGYTF. Written as DNA, the CDR3 is TGCAGCGTATCTTGGACAGGGAGGTATGGCTACACCTTC. This chain connects TRBV29-1 to TRBJ1-2; TRBD1 aligns across 8 bases. Germline assignment: CDR1 SQVTM and CDR2 ANQGSEA. The CDR3 spans 13 residues. Trimming at V came to 6 bases and at J to 5 bases, leaving 8 bases not matched to a gene.

The chain joins TRBV19 to TRBJ1-6; 8 nucleotides align to TRBD1. The CDR3 has 13 amino acids. Germline CDR1 is LNHDA and CDR2 is SQIVND (reference sequence). V lost 9 bases and J lost 8; bases outside the gene matches: 6. CDR3 region: CASSGQGDSPLHF. DNA for the CDR3: TGTGCCAGCAGTGGACAGGGAGATTCACCCCTCCACTTT. Full variable domain (rest looked up from reference TRBV19 and TRBJ1-6): DGGITQSPKYLFRKEGQNVTLSCEQNLNHDAMYWYRQDPGQGLRLIYYSQIVNDFQKGDIAEGYSVSREKKESFPLTVTSAQKNPTAFYLCASSGQGDSPLHFGNGTRLTVT.

The J gene is TRBJ2-1, the V gene TRBV7-9; 11 bases match TRBD2. The CDR3 sequence is 16 residues long. Losses at the gene ends were 0 bases for V and 7 bases for J; bases not matched to a gene: 5. The germline CDR1 and CDR2 sequences are SEHNR and FQNEAQ (reference sequence). CDR3 sequence reads: CASSLASGRVGNEQFF. CDR3 DNA: TGTGCCAGCAGCTTAGCTAGCGGGAGGGTTGGGAATGAGCAGTTCTTC. Filled out from reference TRBV7-9 and TRBJ2-1, the complete variable domain reads DTGVSQNPRHKITKRGQNVTFRCDPISEHNRLYWYRQTLGQGPEFLTYFQNEAQLEKSRLLSDRFSAERPKGSFSTLEIQRTEQGDSAMYLCASSLASGRVGNEQFFGPGTRLTVL.

This clone has more than one count but fewer than ten. The rearrangement joins TRBV5-1 to TRBJ2-3, with 8 bases fitting TRBD1. Looked up from germline, CDR1 is SGHRS and CDR2 is YFSETQ. The ends lost 6 bases at V and 3 bases at J; junction bases unmatched: 9. The CDR3 totals 15 residues. The CDR3 protein is CASNGGTGGTDTQYF. DNA of the CDR3: TGCGCCAGCAATGGAGGAACAGGGGGAACAGATACGCAGTATTTT. The full variable domain, its missing parts supplied by reference TRBV5-1 and TRBJ2-3, is KAGVTQTPRYLIKTRGQQVTLSCSPISGHRSVSWYQQTPGQGLQFLFEYFSETQRNKGNFPGRFSGRQFSNSRSEMNVSTLELGDSALYLCASNGGTGGTDTQYFGPGTRLTVL.

V usage is TRBV13 and J usage is TRBJ2-3; 14 nucleotides match TRBD2. The CDR3 is 20 amino acids. J gave up 0 bases and V 5 bases, and 13 bases lay outside the gene matches. Germline V CDR1 and CDR2: PRHDT, FYEKMQ (reference sequence). The CDR3 region is CASSGETGTSGGASTDTQYF. Here the CDR3 DNA reads TGTGCCAGCAGCGGAGAAACCGGGACTAGCGGGGGCGCTAGCACAGATACGCAGTATTTT.

This chain joins TRBV27 and TRBJ2-5, with 9 bases lining up with TRBD2. This CDR3 comprises 17 residues. With 2 bases clipped from V and 7 bases from J, the junction kept 14 bases outside the gene matches. Germline loops: CDR1 MNHEY, CDR2 SMNVEV (reference sequence). CDR3 nucleotide sequence: TGTGCCAGCAGTTTAATCGGGGCTAGCGGGACCGCAGGGACCCAGTACTTC. Protein product: CASSLIGASGTAGTQYF.

The chain links TRBV7-8 to TRBJ1-2; no reliable D call. CDR1 is SGHVS, CDR2 FQNEAQ, per germline. The CDR3 contains 13 residues. The V and J ends lost 1 base and 5 bases respectively, with 8 bases between them. CDR3 sequence reads: CASSLVRQYGYTF. CDR3 sequence (DNA): TGTGCCAGCAGCTTAGTGCGACAATATGGCTACACCTTC. The full variable domain, its missing parts supplied by reference TRBV7-8 and TRBJ1-2, is GAGVSQSPRYKVAKRGQDVALRCDPISGHVSLFWYQQALGQGPEFLTYFQNEAQLDKSGLPSDRFFAERPEGSVSTLKIQRTQQEDSAVYLCASSLVRQYGYTFGSGTRLTVV.

The CDR3 protein is CASKWDRTSYEQYF. The CDR3 region has the DNA TGTGCCAGCAAATGGGACAGGACCTCCTACGAGCAGTACTTC. The chain combines TRBV6-5 with TRBJ2-7; TRBD1 aligns across 8 bases. CDR3 length: 14 residues. Germline trimming cut 7 bases from V and 0 bases from J; bases unmatched to any gene: 5. Germline V gene lookup returns CDR1 MNHEY and CDR2 SVGAGI.

This clone was detected only a few times. The rearrangement joins TRBV30 to TRBJ1-5, with TRBD1 as a possible D gene (5 bases). CDR1 is GTSNPN, CDR2 SVGIG, per germline (reference sequence). Trimming stripped 7 bases from V and 0 bases from J, with 10 bases between. The CDR3 consists of 13 residues. CDR3 DNA sequence: TGTGCCTTTGCAGGGAATAGCAATCAGCCCCAGCATTTT. Translation gives CAFAGNSNQPQHF.

As to this clone: This sample includes further DNA sequences coding for the same CDR3. V is TRBV7-7 and J is TRBJ1-3; D is ambiguous. The CDR3 totals 13 residues. Trimming removed 5 bases from V and 7 bases from J, with 12 bases in between. Germline V CDR1 and CDR2: SSHAT, FNYEAQ (reference sequence). CDR3 in DNA: TGTGCCAGCAGCCCTAACCCGGGGAACACCATATATTTT. This sequence encodes CASSPNPGNTIYF.

The chain carries TRBV5-1 and TRBJ1-4; D might be TRBD1 (5 bases). Trimming left V 3 bases short and J 3 bases short, with 12 bases between. CDR3 size: 15 residues. Per germline, CDR1 SGHRS and CDR2 YFSETQ. The CDR3 DNA follows: TGCGCCAGCAGCTCAATTCAGGGTGCTAATGAAAAACTGTTTTTT. Translating gives CASSSIQGANEKLFF.

The V call is TRBV4-2, the J call TRBJ1-3; D is ambiguous. Trimming cost V 0 bases and J 0 bases, with 6 bases left between them. The CDR3 is made up of 15 amino acids. Germline lookup yields CDR1 LGHNA and CDR2 YNFKEQ. The CDR3 DNA sequence: TGTGCCAGCAGCCAAGAGGAGTACTCTGGAAACACCATATATTTT. Translating it yields CASSQEEYSGNTIYF.

CDR3 region: CASSLIPNNDKGDGYTF. CDR3 DNA sequence: TGCGCCAGCAGCTTGATCCCGAATAACGACAAGGGGGATGGCTACACCTTC. This chain links TRBV5-1 with TRBJ1-2; tentatively, D is TRBD1 (6 bases). CDR1 and CDR2 from the germline V gene are SGHRS and YFSETQ. V lost 1 base, J lost 6 bases, and 22 bases lay in between. This CDR3 has 17 residues.

CDR3 DNA sequence: TGCGCCAGCAGTGAGACTAGGAGCACAGATACGCAGTATTTT. This encodes CASSETRSTDTQYF. This chain joins TRBV10-1 and TRBJ2-3; tentatively, D is TRBD2 (5 bases). The length of the CDR3 is 14 residues. V was cut by 2 bases and J by 0 bases, with 6 bases left in between. The germline V gene encodes CDR1 WNHNN and CDR2 SYGVQD (reference sequence).

The chain joins TRBV19 to TRBJ2-1; TRBD2 matches 13 bases. After removal of 1 base from V and 4 bases from J, the junction contained 7 bases not matched to a gene. The CDR3 is made up of 18 amino acids. CDR1 and CDR2 from the germline V gene are LNHDA and SQIVND (reference sequence). CDR3 loop: CASSIVWTSGGAYNEQFF. The CDR3 nucleotides are TGTGCCAGTAGTATAGTATGGACTAGCGGGGGAGCATACAATGAGCAGTTCTTC.

The rearrangement joins TRBV29-1 to TRBJ2-5; maybe TRBD2 (5 bases). The CDR3 totals 13 residues. V lost 8 bases, J lost 5 bases, and 18 bases lay in between. CDR1 is SQVTM, CDR2 ANQGSEA, per germline. CDR3 amino acids: CSCLGGRGETQYF. In DNA, the CDR3 is TGCAGCTGTTTGGGTGGAAGAGGGGAGACCCAGTACTTC.

The V and J genes are TRBV7-2 and TRBJ2-7; 11 bases agree with TRBD2. J gave up 4 bases and V 4 bases, and 6 bases lay outside the gene matches. The CDR3 sequence is 15 residues long. Looked up from germline, CDR1 is SGHTA and CDR2 is FQGNSA. CDR3 DNA sequence: TGTGCCAGCAGCTCGAGACTAGCGGGACAATACGAGCAGTACTTC. It translates to CASSSRLAGQYEQYF.